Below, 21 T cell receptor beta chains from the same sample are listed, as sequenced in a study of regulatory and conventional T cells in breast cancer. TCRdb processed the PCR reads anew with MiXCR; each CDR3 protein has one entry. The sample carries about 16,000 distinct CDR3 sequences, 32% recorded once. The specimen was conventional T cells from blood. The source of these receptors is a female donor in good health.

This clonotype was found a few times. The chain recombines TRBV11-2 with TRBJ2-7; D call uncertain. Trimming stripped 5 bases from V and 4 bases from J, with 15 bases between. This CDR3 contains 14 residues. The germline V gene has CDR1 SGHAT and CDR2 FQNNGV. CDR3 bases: TGTGCCAGCAGCCACGCAACTAAGGGTTACGAGCAGTACTTC. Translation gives CASSHATKGYEQYF.

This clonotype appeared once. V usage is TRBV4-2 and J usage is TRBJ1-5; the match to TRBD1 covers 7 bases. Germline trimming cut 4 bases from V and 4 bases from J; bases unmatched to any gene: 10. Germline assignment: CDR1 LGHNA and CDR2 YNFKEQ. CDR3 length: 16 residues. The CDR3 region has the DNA TGTGCCAGCAGCCGCCCTACAGGGGCGCGAAATCAGCCCCAGCATTTT. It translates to CASSRPTGARNQPQHF.

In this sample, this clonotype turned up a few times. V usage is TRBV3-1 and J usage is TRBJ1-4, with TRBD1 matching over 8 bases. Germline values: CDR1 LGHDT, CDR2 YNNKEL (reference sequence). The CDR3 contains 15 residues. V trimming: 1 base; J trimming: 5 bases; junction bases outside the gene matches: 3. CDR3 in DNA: TGTGCCAGCAGCCAAGGGACAGGGTTGAATGAAAAACTGTTTTTT. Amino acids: CASSQGTGLNEKLFF.

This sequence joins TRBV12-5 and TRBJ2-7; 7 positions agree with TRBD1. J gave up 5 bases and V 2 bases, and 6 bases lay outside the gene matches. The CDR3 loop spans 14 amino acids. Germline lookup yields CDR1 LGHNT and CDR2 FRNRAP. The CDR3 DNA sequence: TGTGCTAGTGGTTTGAGACAGGGTAGCCACGAGCAGTACTTC. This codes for CASGLRQGSHEQYF.

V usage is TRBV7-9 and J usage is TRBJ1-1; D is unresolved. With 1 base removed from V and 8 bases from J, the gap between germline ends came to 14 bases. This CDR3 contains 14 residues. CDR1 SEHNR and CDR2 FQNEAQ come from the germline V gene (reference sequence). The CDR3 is CASSLDVRGSEAFF. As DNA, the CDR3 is TGTGCCAGCAGCTTAGATGTTCGGGGATCGGAAGCTTTCTTT.

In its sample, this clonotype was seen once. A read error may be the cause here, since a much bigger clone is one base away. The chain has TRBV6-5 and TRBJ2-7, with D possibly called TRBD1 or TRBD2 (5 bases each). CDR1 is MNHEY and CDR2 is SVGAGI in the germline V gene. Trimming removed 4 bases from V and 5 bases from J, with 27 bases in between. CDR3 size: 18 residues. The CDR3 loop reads CASSSNPLGTGYSHEQYF. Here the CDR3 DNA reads TGTGCCAGCAGTTCCAACCCCTTAGGGACGGGCTATTCCCACGAGCAGTACTTC.

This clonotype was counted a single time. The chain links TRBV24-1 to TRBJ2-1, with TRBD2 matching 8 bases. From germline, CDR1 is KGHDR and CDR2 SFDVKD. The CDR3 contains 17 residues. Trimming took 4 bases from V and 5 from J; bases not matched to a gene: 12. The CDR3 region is CATSDTDLSGINNEQFF. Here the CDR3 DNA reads TGTGCCACCAGTGACACGGACCTTAGCGGGATTAACAATGAGCAGTTCTTC.

The CDR3 region is CASSFMTSGSWASTDTQYF. The CDR3 DNA reads as TGTGCCAGCAGTTTCATGACTAGCGGGAGTTGGGCTAGCACAGATACGCAGTATTTT. This chain joins TRBV12-3 or TRBV12-4 and TRBJ2-3; 12 positions match TRBD2. The CDR3 spans 19 residues. V lost 3 bases to trimming and J lost 0 bases; unmatched junction nucleotides: 10.

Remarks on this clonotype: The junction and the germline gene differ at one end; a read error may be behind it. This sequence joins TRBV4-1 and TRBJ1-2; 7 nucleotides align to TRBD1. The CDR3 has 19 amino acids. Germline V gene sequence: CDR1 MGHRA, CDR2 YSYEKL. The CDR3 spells CAGSPLGQAVTTSDYGYTF. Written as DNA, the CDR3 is TGCGCCGGCAGCCCTCTCGGACAGGCCGTCACCACCTCGGACTATGGCTACACCTTC.

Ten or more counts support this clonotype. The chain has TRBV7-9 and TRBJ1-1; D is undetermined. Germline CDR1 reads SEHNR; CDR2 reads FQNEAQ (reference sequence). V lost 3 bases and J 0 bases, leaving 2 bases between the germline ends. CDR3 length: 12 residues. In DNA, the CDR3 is TGTGCCAGCAGCTTCATGAACACTGAAGCTTTCTTT. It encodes CASSFMNTEAFF.

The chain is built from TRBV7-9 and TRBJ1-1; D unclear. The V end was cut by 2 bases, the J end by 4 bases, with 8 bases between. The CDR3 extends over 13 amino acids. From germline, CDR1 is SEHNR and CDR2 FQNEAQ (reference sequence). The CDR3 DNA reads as TGTGCCAGCAGCTTATCACCTAGCACTGAAGCTTTCTTT. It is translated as CASSLSPSTEAFF. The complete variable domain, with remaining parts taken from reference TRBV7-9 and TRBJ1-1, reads DTGVSQNPRHKITKRGQNVTFRCDPISEHNRLYWYRQTLGQGPEFLTYFQNEAQLEKSRLLSDRFSAERPKGSFSTLEIQRTEQGDSAMYLCASSLSPSTEAFFGQGTRLTVV.

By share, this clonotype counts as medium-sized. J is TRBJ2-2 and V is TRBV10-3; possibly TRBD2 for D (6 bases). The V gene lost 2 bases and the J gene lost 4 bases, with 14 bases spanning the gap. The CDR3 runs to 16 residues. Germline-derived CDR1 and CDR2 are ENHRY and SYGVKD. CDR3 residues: CAISEAQGGGTGELFF. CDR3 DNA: TGTGCCATCAGTGAGGCGCAGGGAGGTGGCACCGGGGAGCTGTTTTTT.

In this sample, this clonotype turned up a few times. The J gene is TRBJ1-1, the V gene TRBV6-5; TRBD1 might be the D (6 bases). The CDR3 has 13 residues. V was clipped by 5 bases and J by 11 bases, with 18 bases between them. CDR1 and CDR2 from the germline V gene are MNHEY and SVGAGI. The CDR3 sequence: CASSLRARGGAFF. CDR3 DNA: TGTGCCAGCAGTCTCCGCGCCAGGGGTGGCGCTTTCTTT.

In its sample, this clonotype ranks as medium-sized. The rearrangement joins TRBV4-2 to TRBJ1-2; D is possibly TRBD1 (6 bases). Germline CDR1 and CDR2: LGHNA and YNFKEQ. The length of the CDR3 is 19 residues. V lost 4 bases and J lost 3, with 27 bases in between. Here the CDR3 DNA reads TGTGCCAGCAGCCGGCGACTATTCGGGACACCTGATCGTGACTATGGCTACACCTTC. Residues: CASSRRLFGTPDRDYGYTF.

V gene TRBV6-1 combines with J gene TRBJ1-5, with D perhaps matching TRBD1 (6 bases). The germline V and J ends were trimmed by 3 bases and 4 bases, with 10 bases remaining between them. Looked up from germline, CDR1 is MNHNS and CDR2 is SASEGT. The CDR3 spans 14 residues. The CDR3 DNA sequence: TGTGCCAGCAGTGAGGCAGGGGCAAATCAGCCCCAGCATTTT. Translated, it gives CASSEAGANQPQHF.

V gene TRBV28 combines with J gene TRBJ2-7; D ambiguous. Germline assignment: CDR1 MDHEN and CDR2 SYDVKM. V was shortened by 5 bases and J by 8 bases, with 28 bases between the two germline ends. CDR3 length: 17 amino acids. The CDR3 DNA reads TGTGCCAGCAGTCCAATTGCCCCACCGGGCATGAGGTACAAGCAGTACTTC. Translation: CASSPIAPPGMRYKQYF.

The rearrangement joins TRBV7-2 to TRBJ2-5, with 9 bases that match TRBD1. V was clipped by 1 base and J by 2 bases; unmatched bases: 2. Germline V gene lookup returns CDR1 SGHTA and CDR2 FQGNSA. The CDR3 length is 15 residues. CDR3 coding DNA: TGTGCCAGCAGCTTAGACGGGACAGGGCAAGAGACCCAGTACTTC. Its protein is CASSLDGTGQETQYF.

The CDR3 DNA sequence: TGCGCCAGCAGCCAAGGCCAGGGATCCTACGAGCAGTACTTC. This encodes CASSQGQGSYEQYF. The chain links TRBV4-1 to TRBJ2-7, with D tentatively TRBD1 (5 bases). The CDR3 length is 14 residues. V was trimmed by 1 base and J by 1 base, leaving 8 bases between them. Germline CDR1 MGHRA, CDR2 YSYEKL.

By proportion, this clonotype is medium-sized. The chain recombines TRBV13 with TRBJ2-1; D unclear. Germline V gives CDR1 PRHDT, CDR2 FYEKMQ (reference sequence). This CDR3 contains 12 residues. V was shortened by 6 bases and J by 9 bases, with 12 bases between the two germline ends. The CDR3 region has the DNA TGTGCCAGCAGTGGGCGGCACGGTGAGCAGTTCTTC. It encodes CASSGRHGEQFF.

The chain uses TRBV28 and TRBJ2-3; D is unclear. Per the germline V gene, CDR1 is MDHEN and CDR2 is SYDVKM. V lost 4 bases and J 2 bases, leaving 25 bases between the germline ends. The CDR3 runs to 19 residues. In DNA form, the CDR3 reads TGTGCCAGCAGTTATCCCCTCTCCGCCGCGTATAGCAACACAGATACGCAGTATTTT. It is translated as CASSYPLSAAYSNTDTQYF.

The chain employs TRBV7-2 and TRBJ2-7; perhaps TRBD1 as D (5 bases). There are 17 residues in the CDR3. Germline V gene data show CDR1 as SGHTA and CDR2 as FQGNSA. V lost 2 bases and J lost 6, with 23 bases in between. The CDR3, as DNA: TGTGCCAGCAGCTTAACCCTCAGTAGGGGCGCTTTCGGCGAGCAGTACTTC. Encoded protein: CASSLTLSRGAFGEQYF.